One sample yielded the 15 T cell receptor beta chains listed below, sequenced in a study of monozygotic twins with inflammatory bowel disease (dated by TCRdb to 2018 to 2020). The library was obtained by 5' RACE. Sequencing was carried out with an Illumina HiSeq 2500. TCRdb reprocessed the reads; each CDR3 protein sequence makes one entry, and DNA is unavailable. The sample table holds just over 300,000 distinct CDR3 sequences. Jointly, the top ten make up 5.6% of the sample. Source material: blood. Source of these receptors: a human donor with ulcerative colitis or Crohn's disease, or a healthy co-twin of an affected twin (not recorded which).

V usage is TRBV29-1 and J usage is TRBJ2-7. The CDR3 is 12 residues long. The germline V gene encodes CDR1 SQVTM and CDR2 ANQGSEA. The CDR3 loop reads CSVARQTSEQYF.

This rearrangement joins TRBV20-1 to TRBJ2-1; the TRBD2 assignment by TCRdb is unverifiable without DNA. There are 14 residues in the CDR3. The germline V gene encodes CDR1 DFQATT and CDR2 SNEGSKA (reference sequence). The CDR3 is CSASSGGAGGEQFF.

The chain recombines TRBV7-2 with TRBJ1-5; the TCRdb D gene call, TRBD1, has no DNA to confirm it. Looked up from germline, CDR1 is SGHTA and CDR2 is FQGNSA. This CDR3 region has 16 residues. CDR3 residues: CASSSLWTASNQPQHF.

The chain uses TRBV11-2 and TRBJ2-1; the TRBD1 assignment by TCRdb is unverifiable without DNA. The germline V gene has CDR1 SGHAT and CDR2 FQNNGV. The CDR3 is 17 amino acids. The CDR3 is CASSFLRAGGHYNEQFF.

The chain combines TRBV10-3 with TRBJ2-7; as DNA is missing, the TRBD2 call by TCRdb cannot be tested. CDR1 ENHRY and CDR2 SYGVKD come from the germline V gene. There are 12 residues in the CDR3. CDR3 amino acids: CASAGLVNEQYF.

The chain combines TRBV29-1 with TRBJ2-3; there is no DNA to check the TCRdb D call of TRBD2. Germline CDR1 and CDR2: SQVTM and ANQGSEA. CDR3 length equals 15 residues. The chain's CDR3 is CSVPGLAPVVDTQYF.

The chain carries TRBV29-1 and TRBJ1-1. Germline lookup yields CDR1 SQVTM and CDR2 ANQGSEA. This CDR3 has 13 residues. This CDR3 reads CSVGPVGNTEAFF.

The chain combines TRBV5-4 with TRBJ1-1; TCRdb returns TRBD1, unconfirmable since there is no DNA. The CDR3 has 18 residues. The germline V gene encodes CDR1 SGHNT and CDR2 YYREEE (reference sequence). CDR3 region: CASSPSRGANPLGTEAFF.

This chain connects TRBV6-5 to TRBJ2-7; TCRdb indicates TRBD1, and absent DNA this call remains unverified. Germline lookup yields CDR1 MNHEY and CDR2 SVGAGI. CDR3 size: 18 residues. Here the CDR3 reads CASSYSADQGAYHYEQYF.

CDR3 amino acids: CAWTPLGRNQETQYF. The rearrangement uses TRBV30 and TRBJ2-5; the TCRdb D gene call, TRBD1, has no DNA to confirm it. Germline values: CDR1 GTSNPN, CDR2 SVGIG (reference sequence). The CDR3 consists of 15 residues.

The chain is built from TRBV7-8 and TRBJ1-4; lacking DNA, the TRBD1 call made by TCRdb goes unchecked. Germline-derived CDR1 and CDR2 are SGHVS and FQNEAQ. The CDR3 runs 12 residues. The CDR3 sequence is CASSPTEPKLFF.

The V gene is TRBV7-9, the J gene TRBJ1-2; lacking DNA, the TRBD1 call made by TCRdb goes unchecked. CDR1 SEHNR and CDR2 FQNEAQ come from the germline V gene (reference sequence). There are 14 residues in the CDR3. The CDR3 sequence is CASSLGQGMNGYTF.

The rearrangement joins TRBV10-3 to TRBJ2-2. The germline gives CDR1 ENHRY, CDR2 SYGVKD. This CDR3 spans 13 amino acids. CDR3 loop: CAISESFGGELFF.

This rearrangement joins TRBV14 to TRBJ2-1; the TRBD2 assignment by TCRdb is unverifiable without DNA. The CDR3 is 18 amino acids. CDR1 SGHDN and CDR2 FVKESK come from the germline V gene. CDR3 sequence: CASSQVVLSGRGYNEQFF.

The chain has TRBV5-1 and TRBJ2-3; TCRdb selects TRBD2, and the lack of DNA leaves this call unchecked. The CDR3 has 15 residues. Germline V gene sequence: CDR1 SGHRS, CDR2 YFSETQ. The CDR3 loop reads CASSAGLAGADTQYF. Full variable domain (outside the CDR3, taken from reference TRBV5-1 and TRBJ2-3): KAGVTQTPRYLIKTRGQQVTLSCSPISGHRSVSWYQQTPGQGLQFLFEYFSETQRNKGNFPGRFSGRQFSNSRSEMNVSTLELGDSALYLCASSAGLAGADTQYFGPGTRLTVL.